A selection of T cell receptor beta chains follows, all from one sample in a study of T cells in Graves' hyperthyroidism and ophthalmopathy. TCRdb called the multiplex PCR reads again in MiXCR, with one record for every CDR3 protein. The repertoire has hundreds of thousands of distinct CDR3 sequences, 13% to 15% of them found once; the top ten carry approximately 10%. The sample consisted of blood. These receptors were taken from a young woman with Graves' hyperthyroidism. Both conserved end residues are part of each CDR3. The D gene is left open where the match is weak. The size entry is marked missing in some rows and otherwise reads once, few, many or a size class.

>.|TRBJ1-1|TRBD1|TRBV27
TGTGCCAGCAGTTTCCGACAGGGGGTGTTCTCTGAAGCTTTCTTT
CASSFRQGVFSEAFF
>many|TRBJ2-7|TRBD2|TRBV7-9
TGTGCCAGCAGCTGGACTAGCGGGACAACCTACGAGCAGTACTTC
CASSWTSGTTYEQYF
>many|TRBJ2-1|.|TRBV20-1
TGCAGTGCCCTAAAACTAGACTACCCGCACTACAATGAGCAGTTCTTC
CSALKLDYPHYNEQFF
>.|TRBJ2-5|.|TRBV27
TGTGCCAGCAGTTTAGGCTACACCCAAGAGACCCAGTACTTC
CASSLGYTQETQYF
>few|TRBJ1-3|.|TRBV13
TGTGCCAGCAGCGGAGCGGACACCATATATTTT
CASSGADTIYF
>few|TRBJ1-4|.|TRBV4-2
TGTGCCAGCAGCCAAGAGGGGACCGCCCTTAATGAAAAACTGTTTTTT
CASSQEGTALNEKLFF
>many|TRBJ2-5|TRBD2|TRBV13
TGTGCCAGCAGCTTAGGGGGCGGGAGTCGAGAGACCCAGTACTTC
CASSLGGGSRETQYF
>many|TRBJ1-4|.|TRBV30
TGTGCCTGGAGTACCCGACAGAAGGAAAAACTGTTTTTT
CAWSTRQKEKLFF
>.|TRBJ2-1|.|TRBV20-1
TGCAGTGCTAAACACCCGGAAACAACCTACAATGAGCAGTTCTTC
CSAKHPETTYNEQFF
>.|TRBJ2-2|.|TRBV5-6
TGTGCCAGCAGTTTCCGCCAGGGGAGGAACACCGGGGAGCTGTTTTTT
CASSFRQGRNTGELFF
>.|TRBJ2-1|TRBD2|TRBV30
TGTGCCTGGAATTCAGGACTAGTCTACAATGAGCAGTTCTTC
CAWNSGLVYNEQFF
>few|TRBJ2-2|TRBD2|TRBV29-1
TGCAGCACAAGAGCGGGGCCGAACACCGGGGAGCTGTTTTTT
CSTRAGPNTGELFF
>few|TRBJ1-1|TRBD1|TRBV27
TGTGCCAGCAGTTTGGTACAGGGGGCACTGGCTTTCTTT
CASSLVQGALAFF
>.|TRBJ1-5|TRBD1|TRBV12-3/TRBV12-4
TGTGCCAGCAGCGACAGGGGGCGGGGAGGCAATCAGCCCCAGCATTTT
CASSDRGRGGNQPQHF
>.|TRBJ1-2|TRBD1|TRBV29-1
TGCAGCGTTGGAGTATCTGGGACAGGGTATCCTGGCTACACCTTC
CSVGVSGTGYPGYTF
>few|TRBJ1-2|.|TRBV12-3/TRBV12-4
TGTGCCAGCAGAGGAGGGACTTCCTTCTATGGCTACACCTTC
CASRGGTSFYGYTF
>many|TRBJ2-5|TRBD1|TRBV12-3/TRBV12-4
TGTGCCAGCAGTTTCCGGGACAGGGATTGGGAGACCCAGTACTTC
CASSFRDRDWETQYF
>few|TRBJ2-5|TRBD2|TRBV6-2/TRBV6-3
TGTGCCAGCAGTTTGCTAGCGGGAGAGAAGTTTGTTACGGAGACCCAGTACTTC
CASSLLAGEKFVTETQYF
>.|TRBJ2-2|.|TRBV13
TGTGCCAGCAGCTACACACGGTACACCGGGGAGCTGTTTTTT
CASSYTRYTGELFF
>once|TRBJ2-1|TRBD2|TRBV5-6
TGTGCCAGCAGCTCCCCAGGACTAGCGGGAGGACCTGCCTACAATGAGCAGTTCTTC
CASSSPGLAGGPAYNEQFF
>.|TRBJ2-3|TRBD2|TRBV19
TGTGCCAGTAGTATTTTGACTAGCGGGAGTCGGCATACGCAGTATTTT
CASSILTSGSRHTQYF
>.|TRBJ2-7|TRBD2|TRBV28
TGTGCCAGCAGTCTAGCGGGAGTGATCGATTCCTACAATGAGCAGTACTTC
CASSLAGVIDSYNEQYF
>many|TRBJ1-6|.|TRBV20-1
TGCAGTGCAAGTGGGGGGATGGAGCAGAATTCACCCCTCCACTTT
CSASGGMEQNSPLHF
>.|TRBJ2-4|.|TRBV4-1
TGTGCCAGCAGCCAAGAAAGGTCGGACCGGGACATTCAGTACTTC
CASSQERSDRDIQYF
>many|TRBJ2-1|TRBD2|TRBV2
TGTGCCAGCGGACGACTAGCGGGTTCCAATGAGCAGTTCTTC
CASGRLAGSNEQFF
>.|TRBJ1-2|.|TRBV2
TGTGCCAGCAATAAACCCAGGGTGGATGGCTACACCTTC
CASNKPRVDGYTF
>many|TRBJ1-5|.|TRBV28
TGTGCCAGCAGCTCATATCAGCCCCAGCATTTT
CASSSYQPQHF
>few|TRBJ2-1|.|TRBV2
TGTGCCAGCAGTAAGGACTACAAGAATGAGCAGTTCTTC
CASSKDYKNEQFF
>few|TRBJ2-2|.|TRBV7-2
TGTGCCAGCAGCTTTTCAGGGTTCGGCACCGGGGAGCTGTTTTTT
CASSFSGFGTGELFF
>.|TRBJ2-5|.|TRBV7-3
TGTGCCAGCAGCCCGGGGCGGGTGGACCAGTACTTC
CASSPGRVDQYF
>few|TRBJ2-1|.|TRBV24-1
TGTGCCACCAGTGATTTTAGTAACAGGGCCAATGAGCAGTTCTTC
CATSDFSNRANEQFF
>.|TRBJ2-2|TRBD2|TRBV5-5
TGTGCCAGCACCCCTCGGGGGGAGAACACCGGGGAGCTGTTTTTT
CASTPRGENTGELFF
>many|TRBJ2-1|TRBD2|TRBV11-2
TGTGCCAGCAGCTTAGGTCTTAGCGGGATCGGCAATGAGCAGTTCTTC
CASSLGLSGIGNEQFF
>.|TRBJ2-7|TRBD2|TRBV2
TGTGCCAGCAGTGAGGGACTAGTTATCTACGAGCAGTACTTC
CASSEGLVIYEQYF
>.|TRBJ2-4|TRBD2|TRBV4-1
TGCGCCAGCAGCCAAGGGGTTTTGCGGGAGGGCTGGCGGAACATTCAGTACTTC
CASSQGVLREGWRNIQYF
>many|TRBJ2-7|.|TRBV18
TGTGCCAGCTCAATAATGGACAAGTCCTACGAGCAGTACTTC
CASSIMDKSYEQYF
>many|TRBJ2-5|.|TRBV28
TGTGCCAGCAGTTTTTTTCGAACTAGACAGCAAGAGACCCAGTACTTC
CASSFFRTRQQETQYF
>.|TRBJ2-2|.|TRBV7-6
TGTGCCAGCAGCTTAACGTATCCGGGCACCGGGGAGCTGTTTTTT
CASSLTYPGTGELFF
>.|TRBJ2-4|.|TRBV29-1
TGCAGCGTGGGGAGAGCAGGGAAAAACATTCAGTACTTC
CSVGRAGKNIQYF
>many|TRBJ2-5|.|TRBV12-3/TRBV12-4
TGTGCCAGCAGTTTAGCCGGGACTTCACTCCAAGAGACCCAGTACTTC
CASSLAGTSLQETQYF
>.|TRBJ2-1|TRBD2|TRBV6-1
TGTGCCAGCAGAACTAGCGGGAGGTCTAAACATGAGCAGTTCTTC
CASRTSGRSKHEQFF
>few|TRBJ1-1|.|TRBV7-8
TGTGCCAGCAGCTTAGCTGGGTCGGACACTGAAGCTTTCTTT
CASSLAGSDTEAFF
>.|TRBJ2-2|.|TRBV19
TGTGCCAGTAGTATGGGCAGGGCCACCGGGGAGCTGTTTTTT
CASSMGRATGELFF
>.|TRBJ2-7|TRBD2|TRBV5-5
TGTGCCAGCAGCTGGGAAGCTGGCGGGAGCTCCTACGAGCAGTACTTC
CASSWEAGGSSYEQYF
>many|TRBJ2-5|.|TRBV18
TGTGCCAGCTCACCCTTAGGAGAGACCCAGTACTTC
CASSPLGETQYF